These 2 T cell receptor beta chains came from one sample sequenced in a study of blood T cells in healthy people across ages. The authors ran a second PCR of 7 to 11 cycles using a sample-barcoded 5' primer and a J-beta primer mix. TCRdb independently ran MiXCR on the 5' RACE reads; one entry per CDR3 protein. The data contain some 760,000 distinct CDR3 sequences, 20% to 25% of them singletons. These sequences were also reported in another study, on T cells of mothers and their children.

Sequencing was carried out using blood. These receptors came from a boy younger than 18 in good health.

The chain is built from TRBV29-1 and TRBJ2-2, with 8 bases identical to TRBD1. V trimming: 7 bases; J trimming: 2 bases; junction bases outside the gene matches: 3. Germline V gene data show CDR1 as SQVTM and CDR2 as ANQGSEA. This CDR3 comprises 13 residues. Here the CDR3 reads CSGQGANTGELFF. The CDR3 nucleotides are TGCAGCGGGCAGGGGGCCAACACCGGGGAGCTGTTTTTT.

This chain links TRBV29-1 with TRBJ1-4; D remains ambiguous. The germline V gene has CDR1 SQVTM and CDR2 ANQGSEA. This CDR3 spans 13 amino acids. With 0 bases removed from V and 7 bases from J, the gap between germline ends came to 9 bases. The CDR3 DNA reads TGCAGCGTTGAAGATCGCCAAGGTGAAAAACTGTTTTTT. This translates into CSVEDRQGEKLFF.